Shown below are 23 T cell receptor beta chains from a single sample sequenced in a study of technical replicates of blood from a handful of donors. Assay: immunoSEQ multiplex PCR; the TCRdb copy retains only in-frame clones and omits some. The sample shows about 49,000 clones, about 93% of them seen only once. Specimen: PBMCs. Receptors originate from a human donor in good health. Some clones in this sample may be carry-over from other donors' samples.

The chain joins TRBV30 to TRBJ1-6, with 9 bases matching TRBD1. Germline CDR1 and CDR2: GTSNPN and SVGIG (reference sequence). V was clipped by 3 bases and J by 9 bases; unmatched bases: 6. This CDR3 has 14 amino acids. The CDR3, as DNA: TGTGCCTGGAGCAGAGACAGGGGGGTTTCACCCCTCCACTTT. The encoded protein is CAWSRDRGVSPLHF. The entire variable domain, with the rest obtained from reference TRBV30 and TRBJ1-6, is as follows: SQTIHQWPATLVQPVGSPLSLECTVEGTSNPNLYWYRQAAGRGLQLLFYSVGIGQISSEVPQNLSASRPQDRQFILSSKKLLLSDSGFYLCAWSRDRGVSPLHFGNGTRLTVT.

CDR3 protein: CASTTGLAGGTNTGELFF. As DNA, the CDR3 is TGTGCCAGCACCACGGGACTAGCGGGGGGGACGAACACCGGGGAGCTGTTTTTT. The V gene is TRBV2, the J gene TRBJ2-2, with 16 bases aligning to TRBD2. Germline CDR1 and CDR2: SNHLY and FYNNEI. The CDR3 spans 18 residues. The junction had 5 bases not matched to a gene; V was cut back by 7 bases and J by 0 bases.

The chain is built from TRBV4-2 and TRBJ2-7; 9 positions agree with TRBD2. With 4 bases clipped from V and 2 bases from J, the junction kept 6 bases outside the gene matches. The CDR3 contains 15 residues. Germline CDR1 LGHNA, CDR2 YNFKEQ. The CDR3, as DNA: TGTGCCAGCAGCCTTTTAGCGGGAGCTCCCTACGAGCAGTACTTC. Residues: CASSLLAGAPYEQYF.

This rearrangement joins TRBV2 to TRBJ1-5; D gene ambiguous. V was trimmed by 4 bases and J by 0 bases, leaving 10 bases between them. In germline, CDR1 is SNHLY, CDR2 FYNNEI. The CDR3 covers 15 residues. CDR3 amino acids: CASSGRGYSNQPQHF. The DNA for the CDR3 is TGTGCCAGCAGTGGGCGGGGATATAGCAATCAGCCCCAGCATTTT.

This clone was observed once. This chain uses TRBV5-6 with TRBJ2-7, with 10 bases matching TRBD2. The CDR3 consists of 15 residues. V shed 2 bases, J shed 6 bases, and the junction held 8 bases outside the gene matches. The germline V gene has CDR1 SGHDT and CDR2 YYEEEE. The CDR3: CASSLPLAGVTEQYF. The CDR3 coding sequence is TGTGCCAGCAGCTTACCTCTAGCGGGAGTTACCGAGCAGTACTTC.

The chain couples TRBV4-1 to TRBJ1-2; 7 nucleotides match TRBD1. Unmatched junction bases numbered 8, after V lost 6 bases and J lost 1 base. Germline values: CDR1 MGHRA, CDR2 YSYEKL. This CDR3 contains 15 residues. The CDR3 DNA reads as TGCGCCAGCAGTCATGGGGACAGTAATAACTATGGCTACACCTTC. As protein: CASSHGDSNNYGYTF.

The V call is TRBV11-2, the J call TRBJ2-5; 9 nucleotides align to TRBD2. The CDR3 length is 15 residues. Per germline, CDR1 SGHAT and CDR2 FQNNGV. The V gene end was trimmed by 0 bases and the J gene end by 5 bases; junction bases not matched to a gene: 4. The CDR3 region is CASSLEGSGSETQYF. DNA for the CDR3: TGTGCCAGCAGCTTAGAGGGTAGCGGGAGTGAGACCCAGTACTTC.

The V gene is TRBV7-2, the J gene TRBJ2-1; 12 nucleotides line up with TRBD2. The CDR3 has 17 residues. CDR1 and CDR2 (germline): SGHTA, FQGNSA. The junction had 12 bases not matched to a gene; V was cut back by 3 bases and J by 9 bases. CDR3 residues: CASSFRSLAGGPGEQFF. DNA for the CDR3: TGTGCCAGCAGCTTCCGTTCCCTAGCGGGAGGGCCCGGTGAGCAGTTCTTC.

The V gene is TRBV25-1, the J gene TRBJ1-2; weak D call: TRBD1 (6 bases). V gave up 5 bases and J gave up 6 bases, with 19 bases separating them. CDR1 and CDR2 (germline): MGHDK, SYGVNS. The CDR3 sequence is 15 residues long. CDR3 coding DNA: TGTGCCAGCAGTATAGCTACGGGACAATATAATGGCTACACCTTC. Translating it yields CASSIATGQYNGYTF.

The rearrangement joins TRBV7-2 to TRBJ1-2; a weak D match, TRBD1 (5 bases). The CDR3 is 16 amino acids. The V and J ends lost 1 base and 3 bases respectively, with 15 bases between them. Looked up from germline, CDR1 is SGHTA and CDR2 is FQGNSA. The CDR3, as DNA: TGTGCCAGCAGCTTAGGGGGCTACGTGGCGGACTATGGCTACACCTTC. This encodes CASSLGGYVADYGYTF.

J is TRBJ1-6 and V is TRBV4-3, with D maybe TRBD1 (6 bases). V was clipped by 0 bases and J by 7 bases, with 19 bases between them. The CDR3 has 18 residues. Germline V CDR1 and CDR2: LGHNA, YSLEER. The CDR3 region is CASSQEPGTTLRNSPLHF. Written as DNA, the CDR3 is TGCGCCAGCAGCCAAGAACCCGGGACAACCCTCCGGAATTCACCCCTCCACTTT.

Worth noting for this clone: This same CDR3 is encoded by further DNA sequences in the sample. The chain joins TRBV7-2 to TRBJ2-5; D perhaps matches TRBD1 (5 bases). The V end lost 1 base, the J end lost 5 bases, and 8 bases lay between the germline ends. CDR1 and CDR2 from the germline V gene are SGHTA and FQGNSA. CDR3 length equals 13 residues. This CDR3 is CASSLGQGETQYF. CDR3 in DNA: TGTGCCAGCAGCTTAGGGCAGGGTGAGACCCAGTACTTC.

This chain connects TRBV4-3 to TRBJ2-5; tentative D call: TRBD2 (7 bases). The CDR3 consists of 16 residues. CDR1 and CDR2 from the germline V gene are LGHNA and YSLEER. The V and J ends lost 1 base and 5 bases respectively, with 17 bases between them. CDR3 DNA: TGCGCCAGCAGCCAAGGGACAGTTTGGGGGGGTGAGACCCAGTACTTC. Protein: CASSQGTVWGGETQYF.

This chain uses TRBV19 with TRBJ1-5, with D perhaps matching TRBD1 (6 bases). Trimming shortened V by 5 bases and J by 5 bases, and 13 bases separated the two germline ends. The CDR3 sequence is 14 residues long. Germline CDR1 is LNHDA and CDR2 is SQIVND (reference sequence). CDR3 bases: TGTGCCAGTAGTGTAAGAAAGGGGGATCAGCCCCAGCATTTT. Translated, it gives CASSVRKGDQPQHF.

V usage is TRBV6-1 and J usage is TRBJ1-5, with 7 positions matching TRBD1. CDR3 length: 15 residues. Trimming at V came to 4 bases and at J to 7 bases, leaving 10 bases not matched to a gene. Per germline, CDR1 MNHNS and CDR2 SASEGT. The CDR3 spells CASSGGRQGGQPQHF. CDR3 DNA sequence: TGTGCCAGCAGTGGGGGGAGACAAGGGGGCCAGCCCCAGCATTTT.

Written as DNA, the CDR3 is TGTGCCAGCAGCTTGAGACAGGGTAATTCACCCCTCCACTTT. Its protein is CASSLRQGNSPLHF. This chain connects TRBV5-8 to TRBJ1-6; 7 nucleotides match TRBD1. This CDR3 is built from 14 residues. The germline gives CDR1 SGHTS, CDR2 YDEGEE. The J segment lost 6 bases and the V segment lost 1 base, leaving 1 base of the junction unmatched. Full variable domain (rest looked up from reference TRBV5-8 and TRBJ1-6): EAGVTQSPTHLIKTRGQQATLRCSPISGHTSVYWYQQALGLGLQFLLWYDEGEERNRGNFPPRFSGRQFPNYSSELNVNALELEDSALYLCASSLRQGNSPLHFGNGTRLTVT.

J is TRBJ1-1 and V is TRBV5-4, with a possible D match to TRBD1 (6 bases). Germline-derived CDR1 and CDR2 are SGHNT and YYREEE (reference sequence). Trimming took 4 bases from V and 2 from J, leaving 15 bases between them. CDR3 size: 15 residues. For the CDR3, the DNA is TGTGCCAGCAGCCGAGGGGGGGCGGACAACACTGAAGCTTTCTTT. Translated, it gives CASSRGGADNTEAFF. The full variable domain, rest sourced from reference TRBV5-4 and TRBJ1-1, is ETGVTQSPTHLIKTRGQQVTLRCSSQSGHNTVSWYQQALGQGPQFIFQYYREEENGRGNFPPRFSGLQFPNYSSELNVNALELDDSALYLCASSRGGADNTEAFFGQGTRLTVV.

Comments on this clone: The sample contains more than one DNA sequence encoding this CDR3. The rearrangement joins TRBV29-1 to TRBJ1-1; 8 bases agree with TRBD1. V dropped 7 bases and J dropped 1; count of bases not matched to a gene: 2. Germline CDR1 reads SQVTM; CDR2 reads ANQGSEA. This CDR3 has 12 amino acids. The CDR3 DNA reads TGCAGCGCCGGGACAGGGAACACTGAAGCTTTCTTT. Its protein product is CSAGTGNTEAFF.

The chain recombines TRBV5-1 with TRBJ1-1; TRBD1 matches at 10 bases. This CDR3 comprises 17 residues. Germline CDR1 is SGHRS and CDR2 is YFSETQ. Trimming removed 4 bases from V and 1 base from J; junction bases left unmatched: 10. The CDR3 sequence is CASSRGGTGVRNTEAFF. The CDR3 DNA is TGCGCCAGCAGCCGCGGCGGGACAGGGGTTCGGAACACTGAAGCTTTCTTT.

V and J are TRBV6-1 and TRBJ1-1, with no clear D. The germline V and J ends were trimmed by 6 bases and 3 bases, with 11 bases remaining between them. Germline V gene lookup returns CDR1 MNHNS and CDR2 SASEGT. The CDR3 length is 13 residues. CDR3 sequence: CASSEWEYTEAFF. In nucleotides, the CDR3 is TGTGCCAGCAGCGAATGGGAGTACACTGAAGCTTTCTTT.

The rearrangement joins TRBV4-3 to TRBJ2-4; TRBD2 matches 8 bases. The V and J ends lost 2 bases and 6 bases, in that order; junction bases with no gene match: 3. The CDR3 consists of 14 residues. Per germline, CDR1 LGHNA and CDR2 YSLEER. CDR3 DNA sequence: TGCGCCAGCAGCCAAAGCGGGGGAGCAAACATTCAGTACTTC. Its translation is CASSQSGGANIQYF.

The chain links TRBV4-1 to TRBJ1-2; D is uncertain. Trimming took 0 bases from V and 3 from J, leaving 23 bases between them. Germline loops: CDR1 MGHRA, CDR2 YSYEKL. The CDR3 contains 19 residues. CDR3: CASSQDTAGFGPAYYGYTF. The CDR3 DNA sequence: TGCGCCAGCAGCCAAGACACCGCCGGCTTTGGGCCCGCTTACTATGGCTACACCTTC.

The chain employs TRBV29-1 and TRBJ1-2, with D unresolved. This CDR3 is 12 amino acids long. CDR1 and CDR2 from the germline V gene are SQVTM and ANQGSEA. V shed 4 bases and J shed 2 bases, with 8 bases lying between them. The CDR3 region has the DNA TGCAGCGTTGTGACGGGAAACTATGGCTACACCTTC. This translates into CSVVTGNYGYTF.